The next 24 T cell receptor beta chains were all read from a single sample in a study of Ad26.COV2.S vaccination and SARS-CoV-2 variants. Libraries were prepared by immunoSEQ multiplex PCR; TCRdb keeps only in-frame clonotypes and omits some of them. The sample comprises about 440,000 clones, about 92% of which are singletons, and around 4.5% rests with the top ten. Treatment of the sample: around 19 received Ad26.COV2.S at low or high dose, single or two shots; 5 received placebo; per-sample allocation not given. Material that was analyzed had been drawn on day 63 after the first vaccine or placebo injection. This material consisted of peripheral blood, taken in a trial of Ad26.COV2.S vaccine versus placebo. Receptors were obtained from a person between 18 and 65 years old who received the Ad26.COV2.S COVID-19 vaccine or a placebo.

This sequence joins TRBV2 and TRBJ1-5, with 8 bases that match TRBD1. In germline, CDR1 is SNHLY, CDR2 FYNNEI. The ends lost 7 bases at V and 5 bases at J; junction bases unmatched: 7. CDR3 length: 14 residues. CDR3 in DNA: TGTGCCAGCACTACAGGACAGGGTGATCAGCCCCAGCATTTT. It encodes CASTTGQGDQPQHF.

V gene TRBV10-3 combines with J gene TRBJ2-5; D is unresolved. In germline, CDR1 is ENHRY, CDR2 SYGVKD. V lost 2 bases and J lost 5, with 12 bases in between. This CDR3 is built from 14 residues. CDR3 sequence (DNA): TGTGCCATCAGTGAGCAAGGGCCTGGGGAGACCCAGTACTTC. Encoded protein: CAISEQGPGETQYF.

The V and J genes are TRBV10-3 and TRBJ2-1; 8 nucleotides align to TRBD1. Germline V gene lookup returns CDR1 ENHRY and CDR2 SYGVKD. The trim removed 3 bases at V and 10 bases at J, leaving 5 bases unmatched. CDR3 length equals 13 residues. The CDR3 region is CAISDQGQGEQFF. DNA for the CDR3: TGTGCCATCAGTGACCAAGGACAGGGCGAGCAGTTCTTC.

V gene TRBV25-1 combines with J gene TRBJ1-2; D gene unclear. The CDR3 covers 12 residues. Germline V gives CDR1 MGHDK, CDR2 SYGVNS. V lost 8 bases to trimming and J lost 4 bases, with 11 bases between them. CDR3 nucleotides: TGTGCCAGCGCTGACACCTCCTATGGCTACACCTTC. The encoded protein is CASADTSYGYTF.

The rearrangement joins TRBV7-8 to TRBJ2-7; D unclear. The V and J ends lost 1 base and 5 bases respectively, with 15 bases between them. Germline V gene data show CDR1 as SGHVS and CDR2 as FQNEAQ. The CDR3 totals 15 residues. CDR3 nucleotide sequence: TGTGCCAGCAGCTTAGTGGGTGTAGGGTCCAACGAGCAGTACTTC. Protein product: CASSLVGVGSNEQYF. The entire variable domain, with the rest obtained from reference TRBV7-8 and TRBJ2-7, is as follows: GAGVSQSPRYKVAKRGQDVALRCDPISGHVSLFWYQQALGQGPEFLTYFQNEAQLDKSGLPSDRFFAERPEGSVSTLKIQRTQQEDSAVYLCASSLVGVGSNEQYFGPGTRLTVT.

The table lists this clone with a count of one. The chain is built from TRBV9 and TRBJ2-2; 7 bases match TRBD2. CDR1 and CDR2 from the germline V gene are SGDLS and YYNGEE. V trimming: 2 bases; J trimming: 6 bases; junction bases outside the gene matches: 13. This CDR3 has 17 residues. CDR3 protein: CASSVRTSGLGAGELFF. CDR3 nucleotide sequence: TGTGCCAGCAGCGTGCGGACTAGTGGGCTAGGAGCCGGGGAGCTGTTTTTT.

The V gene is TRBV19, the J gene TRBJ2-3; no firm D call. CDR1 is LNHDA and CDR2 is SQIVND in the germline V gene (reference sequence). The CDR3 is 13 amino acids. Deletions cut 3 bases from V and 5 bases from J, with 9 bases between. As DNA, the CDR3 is TGTGCCAGTAGTATCTTTGACCAAGATACGCAGTATTTT. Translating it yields CASSIFDQDTQYF.

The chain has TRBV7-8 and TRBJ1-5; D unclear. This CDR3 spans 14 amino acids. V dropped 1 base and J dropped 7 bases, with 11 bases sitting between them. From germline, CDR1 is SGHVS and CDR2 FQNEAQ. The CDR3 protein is CASSLEGVRQPQHF. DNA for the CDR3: TGTGCCAGCAGCTTAGAGGGTGTCAGGCAGCCCCAGCATTTT.

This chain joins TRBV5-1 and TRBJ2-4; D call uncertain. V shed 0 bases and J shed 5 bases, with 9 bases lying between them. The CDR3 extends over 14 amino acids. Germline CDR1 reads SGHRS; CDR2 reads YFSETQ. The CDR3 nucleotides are TGCGCCAGCAGCTTGGTACCAGGAGAAAACATTCAGTACTTC. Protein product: CASSLVPGENIQYF.

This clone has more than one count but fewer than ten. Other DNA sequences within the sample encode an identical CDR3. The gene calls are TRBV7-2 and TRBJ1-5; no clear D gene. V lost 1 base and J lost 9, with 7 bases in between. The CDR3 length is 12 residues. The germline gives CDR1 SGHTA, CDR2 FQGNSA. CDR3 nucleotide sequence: TGTGCCAGCAGCTTAGGTTTGGGGCCCCAGCATTTT. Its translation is CASSLGLGPQHF.

The CDR3 DNA is TGTGCCAGCAGCGTAGCCGGCCCGACTAGAACGGGGGACAATGAGCAGTTCTTC. Translated: CASSVAGPTRTGDNEQFF. The chain is built from TRBV9 and TRBJ2-1, with a possible D match to TRBD2 (6 bases). The CDR3 sequence is 18 residues long. Trimming cost V 0 bases and J 5 bases, with 21 bases left between them. Germline V CDR1 and CDR2: SGDLS, YYNGEE.

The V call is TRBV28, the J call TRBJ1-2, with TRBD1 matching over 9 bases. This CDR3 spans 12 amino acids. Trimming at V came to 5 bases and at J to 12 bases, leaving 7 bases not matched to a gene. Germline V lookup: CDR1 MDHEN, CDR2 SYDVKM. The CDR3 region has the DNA TGTGCCAGCAGTACGCGGGACAGGGAGAACACCTTC. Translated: CASSTRDRENTF.

CDR3: CASSQRLGLATDTQYF. DNA for the CDR3: TGTGCCAGCAGCCAAAGACTAGGACTAGCCACAGATACGCAGTATTTT. The gene calls are TRBV7-6 and TRBJ2-3; 8 positions match TRBD2. V trimming: 5 bases; J trimming: 2 bases; junction bases outside the gene matches: 9. There are 16 residues in the CDR3. The germline V gene encodes CDR1 SGHVS and CDR2 FNYEAQ.

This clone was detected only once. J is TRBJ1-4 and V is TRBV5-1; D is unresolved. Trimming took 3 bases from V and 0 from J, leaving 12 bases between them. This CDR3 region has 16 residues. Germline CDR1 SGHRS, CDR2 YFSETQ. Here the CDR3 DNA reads TGCGCCAGCAGCTCCTCCGGCTCTGCAACTAATGAAAAACTGTTTTTT. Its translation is CASSSSGSATNEKLFF.

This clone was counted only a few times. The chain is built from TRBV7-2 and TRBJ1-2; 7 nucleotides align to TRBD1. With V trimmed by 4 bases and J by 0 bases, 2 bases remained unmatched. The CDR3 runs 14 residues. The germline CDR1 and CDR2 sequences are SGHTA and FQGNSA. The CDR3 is CASSSDRANYGYTF. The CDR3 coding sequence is TGTGCCAGCAGCTCCGACAGGGCTAACTATGGCTACACCTTC.

Here the CDR3 reads CASSLDVGAKGNTIYF. The CDR3 bases are TGTGCCAGCAGCTTGGATGTGGGGGCGAAGGGAAACACCATATATTTT. This chain joins TRBV5-4 and TRBJ1-3; possible D gene TRBD1, 6 bases. CDR1 SGHNT and CDR2 YYREEE come from the germline V gene (reference sequence). There are 16 residues in the CDR3. V was pared by 0 bases and J by 4 bases, with 14 bases between.

CDR3 nucleotide sequence: TGTGCCAGCAGCCCGACTCTAGCGGGAGGGGGAGAGACCCAGTACTTC. Translating it yields CASSPTLAGGGETQYF. This chain links TRBV7-3 with TRBJ2-5; 12 positions agree with TRBD2. With V trimmed by 5 bases and J by 4 bases, 8 bases remained unmatched. This CDR3 is built from 16 residues. CDR1 is SGHTA, CDR2 FQGTGA, per germline.

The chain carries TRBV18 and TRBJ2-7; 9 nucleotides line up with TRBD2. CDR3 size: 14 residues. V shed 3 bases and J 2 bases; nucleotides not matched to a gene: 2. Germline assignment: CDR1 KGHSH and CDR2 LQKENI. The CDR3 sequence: CASSPSGGPYEQYF. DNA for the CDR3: TGTGCCAGCTCACCTAGCGGGGGACCCTACGAGCAGTACTTC.

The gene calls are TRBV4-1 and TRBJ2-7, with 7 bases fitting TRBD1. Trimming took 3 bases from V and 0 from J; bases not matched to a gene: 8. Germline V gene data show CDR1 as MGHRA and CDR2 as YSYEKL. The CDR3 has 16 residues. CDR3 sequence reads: CASSHPRDSSSYEQYF. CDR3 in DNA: TGCGCCAGCAGCCACCCTCGGGACAGCAGCTCCTACGAGCAGTACTTC.

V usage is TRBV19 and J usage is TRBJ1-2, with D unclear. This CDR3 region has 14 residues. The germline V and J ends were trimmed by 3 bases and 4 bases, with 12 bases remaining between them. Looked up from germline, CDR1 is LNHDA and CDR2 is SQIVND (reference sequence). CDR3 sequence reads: CASSMRTAPYGYTF. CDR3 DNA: TGTGCCAGTAGTATGAGGACGGCGCCCTATGGCTACACCTTC.

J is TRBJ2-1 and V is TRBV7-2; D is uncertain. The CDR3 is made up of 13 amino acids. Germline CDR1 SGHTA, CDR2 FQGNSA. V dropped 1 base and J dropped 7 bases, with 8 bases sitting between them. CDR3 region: CASSLGPLNEQFF. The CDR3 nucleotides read TGTGCCAGCAGCTTAGGTCCTTTAAATGAGCAGTTCTTC.

The CDR3 DNA reads TGTGCCAGCAGCTTAGGCGAGAGGGTCTCTGGAAACACCATATATTTT. Protein product: CASSLGERVSGNTIYF. The chain couples TRBV7-9 to TRBJ1-3; D remains unclear. The V and J ends lost 1 base and 0 bases respectively, with 10 bases between them. CDR3 length equals 16 residues. In germline, CDR1 is SEHNR, CDR2 FQNEAQ (reference sequence).

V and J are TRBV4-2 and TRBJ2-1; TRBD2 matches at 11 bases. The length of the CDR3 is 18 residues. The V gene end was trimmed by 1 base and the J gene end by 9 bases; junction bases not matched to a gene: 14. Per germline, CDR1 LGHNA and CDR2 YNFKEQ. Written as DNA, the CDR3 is TGTGCCAGCAGCCAAGGACCCATGACTAGCGGGAAAAAGGGTGAGCAGTTCTTC. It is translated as CASSQGPMTSGKKGEQFF.

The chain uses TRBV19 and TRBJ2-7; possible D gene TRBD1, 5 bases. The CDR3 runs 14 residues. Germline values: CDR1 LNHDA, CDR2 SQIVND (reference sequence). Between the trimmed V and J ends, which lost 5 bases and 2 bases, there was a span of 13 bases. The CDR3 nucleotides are TGTGCCAGTAGTGCAGGGCCTATCCCCTACGAGCAGTACTTC. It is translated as CASSAGPIPYEQYF.